The 23 T cell receptor beta chains reported below all come from one sample, sequenced in a study of T cells in Graves' hyperthyroidism and ophthalmopathy. Amplified TCR beta CDR3 regions came from RNA transcripts. The TCR CDR3 was amplified in a first-round RT-PCR using the HTBI primer set. TCRdb recomputed calls from the multiplex PCR reads with MiXCR, one row per CDR3 protein. This table has a few hundred thousand distinct CDR3 sequences, approximately 15% appearing once. Source material: blood. These TCRs come from a woman aged 55-69 years with Graves' ophthalmopathy.

This clonotype has ten or more counts. This chain links TRBV2 with TRBJ2-2; 9 bases are shared with TRBD2. V lost 6 bases and J lost 1; bases outside the gene matches: 0. This CDR3 contains 14 residues. CDR1 is SNHLY, CDR2 FYNNEI, per germline. The CDR3 DNA sequence: TGTGCCAGCAGACTAGCGGGGAACACCGGGGAGCTGTTTTTT. It is translated as CASRLAGNTGELFF.

This clonotype was seen only a few times. The CDR3 loop is CASSQEEVVRGWSTDTQYF. For the CDR3, the DNA is TGCGCCAGCAGCCAAGAGGAGGTAGTGCGCGGGTGGAGCACAGATACGCAGTATTTT. The rearrangement joins TRBV4-3 to TRBJ2-3; tentative D call: TRBD2 (5 bases). Trimming took off 0 bases at V and 0 bases at J, with 19 bases between the two ends. The CDR3 runs to 19 residues. Germline CDR1 LGHNA, CDR2 YSLEER.

This clonotype was detected a few times. The chain has TRBV3-1 and TRBJ2-7; unclear D gene. In germline, CDR1 is LGHDT, CDR2 YNNKEL (reference sequence). The ends were cut back, 6 bases at V and 7 bases at J, with 16 bases in the middle. CDR3 length: 13 residues. The CDR3 reads CASSEAPLPEQYF. The CDR3 region has the DNA TGTGCCAGCAGTGAAGCACCGCTCCCGGAGCAGTACTTC.

The genes are TRBV29-1 and TRBJ2-3, with D unresolved. This CDR3 comprises 13 residues. Germline-derived CDR1 and CDR2 are SQVTM and ANQGSEA. Trimming took off 3 bases at V and 3 bases at J, with 10 bases between the two ends. CDR3: CSVDNSNTDTQYF. DNA of the CDR3: TGCAGCGTTGATAACTCTAATACAGATACGCAGTATTTT.

The chain recombines TRBV9 with TRBJ1-3, with TRBD1 as a possible D gene (5 bases). Trimming took off 5 bases at V and 4 bases at J, with 16 bases between the two ends. This CDR3 is built from 15 residues. Germline assignment: CDR1 SGDLS and CDR2 YYNGEE. The CDR3 nucleotides are TGTGCCAGCAGTCCTGGCAGGGCGTACGGAAACACCATATATTTT. Its protein is CASSPGRAYGNTIYF.

Comments on this clonotype: The junction departs from the called germline gene at one end, perhaps through a read error. This chain uses TRBV14 with TRBJ2-1; 9 bases are a match to TRBD1. CDR1 is SGHDN and CDR2 is FVKESK in the germline V gene. This CDR3 spans 14 amino acids. The CDR3 DNA reads TGTGTCAGCAGCCCACAGGGGGCTTACAATGAGCAGTTCTTC. Translation: CVSSPQGAYNEQFF.

This sequence joins TRBV27 and TRBJ2-7; D remains unclear. With 4 bases removed from V and 5 bases from J, the gap between germline ends came to 15 bases. CDR3 length: 14 residues. Germline values: CDR1 MNHEY, CDR2 SMNVEV (reference sequence). The CDR3, as DNA: TGTGCCAGCAGTTCCATCGTTGCAGTTGACGAGCAGTACTTC. Protein product: CASSSIVAVDEQYF.

In this sample, this clonotype turned up many times. The chain carries TRBV28 and TRBJ1-1; D might be TRBD1 (5 bases). Germline assignment: CDR1 MDHEN and CDR2 SYDVKM. The CDR3 has 14 amino acids. V was clipped by 3 bases and J by 11 bases, with 19 bases between them. DNA of the CDR3: TGTGCCAGCAGTTTCAGGACACCTCATCGGGCGGCTTTCTTT. Protein product: CASSFRTPHRAAFF.

This clonotype occurred many times. This sequence joins TRBV12-3 or TRBV12-4 and TRBJ1-6; perhaps TRBD1 as D (5 bases). Deletions cut 3 bases from V and 7 bases from J, with 10 bases between. The CDR3 is 14 amino acids. CDR3 in DNA: TGTGCCAGCAGTTTGGGACTCCAAAATTCACCCCTCCACTTT. Amino acid sequence: CASSLGLQNSPLHF.

This clonotype has at least ten counts. The chain recombines TRBV27 with TRBJ2-1; TRBD2 matches at 7 bases. The length of the CDR3 is 16 residues. J gave up 0 bases and V 3 bases, and 5 bases lay outside the gene matches. Per germline, CDR1 MNHEY and CDR2 SMNVEV (reference sequence). The CDR3: CASSLGGGRSYNEQFF. CDR3 nucleotide sequence: TGTGCCAGCAGTTTGGGGGGGGGTCGCTCCTACAATGAGCAGTTCTTC.

This clonotype has a handful of counts. The genes are TRBV6-1 and TRBJ1-4; D is undetermined. The CDR3 consists of 12 residues. V was pared by 8 bases and J by 7 bases, with 11 bases between. Germline assignment: CDR1 MNHNS and CDR2 SASEGT. DNA for the CDR3: TGTGCCAGCTCATCTCGGGGTGAAAAACTGTTTTTT. Translating gives CASSSRGEKLFF.

This clonotype occurred many times. The chain employs TRBV7-2 and TRBJ1-2; possible D gene TRBD1, 5 bases. The CDR3 is made up of 14 amino acids. CDR1 is SGHTA, CDR2 FQGNSA, per germline. The V end was cut by 1 base, the J end by 8 bases, with 14 bases between. CDR3 in amino acids: CASSLGFGHIGYTF. In nucleotides, the CDR3 is TGTGCCAGCAGCTTAGGCTTCGGACATATAGGCTACACCTTC.

The rearrangement joins TRBV4-1 to TRBJ1-2; D is unclear. Germline loops: CDR1 MGHRA, CDR2 YSYEKL. There are 14 residues in the CDR3. Trimming cost V 1 base and J 8 bases, with 14 bases left between them. CDR3 residues: CASSQGLTAFGYTF. CDR3 coding DNA: TGCGCCAGCAGCCAAGGGCTCACAGCCTTCGGCTACACCTTC.

The table lists this clonotype with many counts. CDR3 nucleotides: TGCAGTGTCTGGACAGGGAGGGATAATCAGCCCCAGCATTTT. Its protein product is CSVWTGRDNQPQHF. J is TRBJ1-5 and V is TRBV20-1; 8 bases are shared with TRBD1. After removal of 7 bases from V and 4 bases from J, the junction contained 9 bases not matched to a gene. The CDR3 runs to 14 residues. Germline loops: CDR1 DFQATT, CDR2 SNEGSKA (reference sequence).

This clonotype has a single count. The genes are TRBV2 and TRBJ2-1; TRBD1 is a possible D gene (5 bases). Trimming pared 1 base from V and 5 bases from J, leaving 6 bases between. CDR3 length equals 13 residues. The germline V gene has CDR1 SNHLY and CDR2 FYNNEI. The CDR3 here is CASSEEQDNEQFF. The CDR3 DNA reads as TGTGCCAGCAGTGAAGAACAGGACAATGAGCAGTTCTTC.

V usage is TRBV6-5 and J usage is TRBJ1-1, with 9 bases fitting TRBD1. This CDR3 spans 15 amino acids. The V gene's germline CDR1 is MNHEY and CDR2 SVGAGI. V shed 2 bases, J shed 4 bases, and the junction held 5 bases outside the gene matches. The CDR3 coding sequence is TGTGCCAGCAGTTACACACAACAGGGGGCCACTGAAGCTTTCTTT. The encoded protein is CASSYTQQGATEAFF.

This clonotype occurred many times. The CDR3 DNA is TGTGCCAGCAGTTTCCGGGACGGAGATCAGCCCCAGCATTTT. Its translation: CASSFRDGDQPQHF. This chain connects TRBV12-3 or TRBV12-4 to TRBJ1-5; perhaps TRBD1 as D (5 bases). Trimming pared 3 bases from V and 5 bases from J, leaving 11 bases between. This CDR3 has 14 residues.

This sequence joins TRBV27 and TRBJ1-2, with D perhaps matching TRBD1 (5 bases). The CDR3 is 14 amino acids. The germline V gene has CDR1 MNHEY and CDR2 SMNVEV (reference sequence). With 8 bases removed from V and 5 bases from J, the gap between germline ends came to 18 bases. In DNA form, the CDR3 reads TGTGCCAGCGCCTCGGGGACGGACGGATATGGCTACACCTTC. Amino acids: CASASGTDGYGYTF.

This clonotype was picked up many times. The rearrangement links TRBV28 to TRBJ1-1, with 12 bases lining up with TRBD1. CDR3 size: 14 residues. Germline CDR1 and CDR2: MDHEN and SYDVKM. The V gene end was trimmed by 4 bases and the J gene end by 11 bases; junction bases not matched to a gene: 8. CDR3 sequence: CASSSSGTGGPAFF. The CDR3 nucleotides read TGTGCCAGCAGTTCATCCGGGACAGGGGGCCCCGCTTTCTTT.

This clonotype was detected ten times or more. The chain couples TRBV12-3 or TRBV12-4 to TRBJ1-1, with 7 bases lining up with TRBD1. This CDR3 contains 14 residues. V trimming: 3 bases; J trimming: 1 base; junction bases outside the gene matches: 2. CDR3: CASSFSGGNTEAFF. In nucleotides, the CDR3 is TGTGCCAGCAGTTTTTCAGGGGGGAACACTGAAGCTTTCTTT.

The CDR3 loop is CASSVDGGSYNEQFF. In nucleotides, the CDR3 is TGTGCCAGCAGCGTGGACGGGGGGTCCTACAATGAGCAGTTCTTC. This chain links TRBV9 with TRBJ2-1, with 7 bases fitting TRBD2. Germline loops: CDR1 SGDLS, CDR2 YYNGEE. Trimming at V came to 2 bases and at J to 1 base, leaving 3 bases not matched to a gene. The CDR3 is made up of 15 amino acids.

A word on this clonotype: A read error may produce the germline difference seen at one junction end. The rearrangement uses TRBV27 and TRBJ2-7, with a possible D match to TRBD1 (5 bases). Germline V gene data show CDR1 as MNHEY and CDR2 as SMNVEV (reference sequence). CDR3 length equals 14 residues. This chain's CDR3 is CASSPTRQPYEQHF. The CDR3 nucleotides are TGTGCCAGCAGTCCAACCCGACAGCCCTACGAGCAGCACTTC.

This clonotype was seen repeatedly, ten times or more. J is TRBJ2-2 and V is TRBV2; 9 nucleotides align to TRBD2. The germline gives CDR1 SNHLY, CDR2 FYNNEI. V gave up 0 bases and J gave up 4 bases; unmatched junction bases: 3. The CDR3 sequence is 16 residues long. Written as DNA, the CDR3 is TGTGCCAGCAGTGAAGCTGGGCGGGGGGGCACCGGGGAGCTGTTTTTT. This encodes CASSEAGRGGTGELFF.